This record looks at one TCR beta chain sequence and its context. Its antigen target is currently unknown. No much larger clonotype is one base removed from it; base qualities were not supplied. The data were taken from a study of T cell responses to AZD1222 COVID-19 vaccine (dated by TCRdb to the early 2020s). About the study as a whole: TCR sequencing was performed for about 240 trial participants, of whom around 200 were given two doses of AZD1222 and some 26 were given two doses of MenACWY control vaccine. Trial participants were enrolled by age into 18-55, 56-69 and 70-plus year subgroups, with 148, 28 and 57 TCR-sequenced participants respectively. General study outcomes and caveats: The 56-69-year group was small, and its depth increase did not reach significance, likely because of low power. Participants were mostly white British and included more females than males, and it was suggested by the authors that clonal diversity may have been underestimated. A significant rise in spike-specific TCR breadth and depth was observed after two AZD1222 doses relative to day 0 and relative to MenACWY recipients. Epitopes outside the regions mutated in the B.1.351 and B.1.1.7 variants were reportedly recognized by nearly half of the unique spike-specific TCRs. The vaccine-associated CD4 TCRs covered the entire spike protein, and the dominant responses fell in regions 160-218 and 743-854. Conclusions about previously exposed vaccinees were limited because only six AZD1222 recipients were SARS-CoV-2 seropositive at baseline. Because no day 14 peak-response samples were available, repertoires were characterized only after the peak T cell response.

The CDR3 regions of human TCRbeta chains were analyzed by immunosequencing. The paper's processing steps were these. Repertoire TCRs were checked for matches against a reference library of SARS-CoV-2-specific TCRs that had been generated using the MIRA antigen-specificity platform. Breadth was defined as the fraction of unique TCRs that were SARS-CoV-2-associated, and depth was defined as the fraction of total T cells that were SARS-CoV-2-associated. Using the MIRA data, each spike-specific TCR was assigned both to the spike region to which the TCR was reactive and to a CD4 or CD8 class. Log10-transformed breadth and depth values were compared by one-way ANOVA with Sidak's multiple comparisons tests. TCRdb stores this immuneACCESS table with in-frame sequences only. Part of the clones is absent; in the studies checked, under half of the shortfall reflects unresolved V genes, and no reason is known for the rest. Clone size and V and J calls were adopted from that table, with D and trimming inferred from the DNA. Recorded for this sample are over 85,000 clones; over 85% of them occurred a single time. 5.3% of the sample is in the top ten clones.

Reading the germline V gene gives CDR1 SQVTM and CDR2 ANQGSEA. The CDR3 has 14 amino acids, counting the end cysteine and phenylalanine. Only CDR3 DNA is held: 42 bases, read in frame from base 1. V lost 4 bases and J lost 2 bases, and the count of bases not matched to a germline gene is 7. According to the study, the label for this sample's time point signals: about 28 days (+/-7) after the second vaccine dose. Because spike-specific TCR depth and breadth did not differ between the two schedules, AZD1222 recipients who got a second dose at roughly 4 weeks were pooled with those who got a second dose at roughly 12 weeks. Vaccinee samples were obtained from the UK trials COV001 and COV002, which included a single-blind randomized controlled phase 2/3 trial of AZD1222 (ChAdOx1 nCoV-19) in healthy adults. For TCRbeta chain sequencing, PBMC samples from trial participants were taken at day 0 and at day 28 after the second dose.

The source is an adult who received the AZD1222 COVID-19 vaccine. The receptor chain draws on TRBV29-1 and TRBJ1-1; 7 junctional bases match TRBD1. The sequencing here drew on peripheral blood, taken 28 days after the second AZD1222 dose. The encoded CDR3 is CSVAGGQLNTEAFF. DNA sequence: TGCAGCGTTGCGGGGGGACAGCTAAACACTGAAGCTTTCTTT.